A single sample is the source of the 17 T cell receptor beta chains below, sequenced in a study of cytotoxic CD8 clonotypes in ibrutinib-treated CLL (dated by TCRdb to the early 2020s). Interpreted using the paper, the time point label stands for: approximately 11 months on ibrutinib. Libraries were prepared through the immunoSEQ multiplex PCR assay. TCRdb limited this immuneACCESS table to in-frame rearrangements with V and J called. A share of clones is missing; checked studies link under half to unresolved V genes, and the rest is unexplained. The sample table shows roughly 150,000 clones, and roughly 86% are seen once. Over 2% of the sample rests with the top ten. The input for sequencing was PBMCs, taken after 12 months of ibrutinib treatment. Receptors were obtained from a human donor with chronic lymphocytic leukemia.

This clone was picked up one time. The V gene is TRBV9, the J gene TRBJ2-7, with TRBD1 as a possible D gene (6 bases). V gave up 1 base and J gave up 4 bases, with 15 bases separating them. The CDR3 covers 15 residues. In germline, CDR1 is SGDLS, CDR2 YYNGEE. This chain's CDR3 is CASSVHWTVIYEQYF. CDR3 nucleotide sequence: TGTGCCAGCAGCGTACACTGGACAGTCATTTACGAGCAGTACTTC.

The chain is built from TRBV14 and TRBJ2-7; 7 bases map to TRBD2. Germline-derived CDR1 and CDR2 are SGHDN and FVKESK. This CDR3 spans 15 amino acids. Germline trimming cut 3 bases from V and 2 bases from J; bases unmatched to any gene: 7. The CDR3 nucleotides read TGTGCCAGCAGCCATCTCTGGGAGGGCCCCTACGAGCAGTACTTC. This gives the protein CASSHLWEGPYEQYF.

The rearrangement joins TRBV19 to TRBJ1-5, with 7 bases fitting TRBD1. CDR1 is LNHDA and CDR2 is SQIVND in the germline V gene (reference sequence). J gave up 2 bases and V 5 bases, and 6 bases lay outside the gene matches. This CDR3 comprises 15 residues. This CDR3 reads CASSLITGGNQPQHF. The CDR3 DNA sequence: TGTGCCAGTAGTTTAATCACAGGGGGCAATCAGCCCCAGCATTTT.

This clone appeared a single time. The rearrangement links TRBV7-2 to TRBJ2-7; TRBD1 matches at 10 bases. The CDR3 spans 14 residues. Germline-derived CDR1 and CDR2 are SGHTA and FQGNSA. V shed 5 bases and J 6 bases; nucleotides not matched to a gene: 7. The CDR3 DNA sequence: TGTGCCAGCAGCCACCGGGACAGGGGCTCCGAGCAGTACTTC. Translated, it gives CASSHRDRGSEQYF.

The V call is TRBV19, the J call TRBJ2-7; 10 bases map to TRBD1. The CDR3 is made up of 16 amino acids. Trimming at V came to 3 bases and at J to 3 bases, leaving 8 bases not matched to a gene. The germline V gene encodes CDR1 LNHDA and CDR2 SQIVND (reference sequence). In DNA form, the CDR3 reads TGTGCCAGTAGTATCCCCCCGGGACAGGGGAACTACGAGCAGTACTTC. Translating it yields CASSIPPGQGNYEQYF. Drawing the rest from reference TRBV19 and TRBJ2-7, the complete variable domain is DGGITQSPKYLFRKEGQNVTLSCEQNLNHDAMYWYRQDPGQGLRLIYYSQIVNDFQKGDIAEGYSVSREKKESFPLTVTSAQKNPTAFYLCASSIPPGQGNYEQYFGPGTRLTVT.

V usage is TRBV19 and J usage is TRBJ1-4; D is possibly TRBD1 (6 bases). The germline CDR1 and CDR2 sequences are LNHDA and SQIVND (reference sequence). The CDR3 loop spans 13 amino acids. V was clipped by 6 bases and J by 7 bases, with 12 bases between them. The DNA of the CDR3 is TGTGCCAGTAGGCGGGGGGCAGGTGAAAAACTGTTTTTT. It is translated as CASRRGAGEKLFF.

The chain has TRBV7-9 and TRBJ2-2; D gene ambiguous. The germline V and J ends were trimmed by 6 bases and 7 bases, with 21 bases remaining between them. Per germline, CDR1 SEHNR and CDR2 FQNEAQ (reference sequence). The CDR3 sequence is 16 residues long. This CDR3 is CASSPAQTRNGGELFF. As DNA, the CDR3 is TGTGCCAGCAGTCCAGCCCAGACAAGAAACGGCGGGGAGCTGTTTTTT.

V and J are TRBV9 and TRBJ2-7, with 9 bases matching TRBD1. The germline V gene encodes CDR1 SGDLS and CDR2 YYNGEE. The V and J ends lost 4 bases and 6 bases, in that order; junction bases with no gene match: 11. This CDR3 spans 15 amino acids. This CDR3 reads CASSPTRSDRGEQYF. CDR3 coding DNA: TGTGCCAGCAGCCCCACACGGTCGGACAGGGGCGAGCAGTACTTC.

The CDR3 DNA reads TGTGCCTGGAGTGTACGGATCCGGGAGACCCAGTACTTC. Translating it yields CAWSVRIRETQYF. The rearrangement uses TRBV30 and TRBJ2-5; the D is unclear. Germline V lookup: CDR1 GTSNPN, CDR2 SVGIG (reference sequence). The V end lost 0 bases, the J end lost 5 bases, and 10 bases lay between the germline ends. CDR3 length: 13 residues.

V usage is TRBV6-5 and J usage is TRBJ1-2, with D hard to call. Deletions cut 7 bases from V and 4 bases from J, with 13 bases between. The CDR3 totals 13 residues. Germline V gene sequence: CDR1 MNHEY, CDR2 SVGAGI. The CDR3 region is CASNARSGYGYTF. CDR3 nucleotide sequence: TGTGCCAGCAACGCGAGGTCGGGCTATGGCTACACCTTC.

The V call is TRBV5-1, the J call TRBJ2-7; 8 nucleotides align to TRBD2. This CDR3 is 16 amino acids long. J gave up 0 bases and V 4 bases, and 9 bases lay outside the gene matches. The V gene's germline CDR1 is SGHRS and CDR2 YFSETQ. CDR3 in amino acids: CASSASYSGASYEQYF. In DNA, the CDR3 is TGCGCCAGCAGCGCCTCCTATAGCGGGGCCTCCTACGAGCAGTACTTC.

The chain is built from TRBV9 and TRBJ1-4; a possible D gene is TRBD1 (6 bases). Trimming cost V 1 base and J 3 bases, with 10 bases left between them. This CDR3 is 15 amino acids long. Per the germline V gene, CDR1 is SGDLS and CDR2 is YYNGEE. CDR3: CASSVQGRPNEKLFF. CDR3 nucleotides: TGTGCCAGCAGCGTACAGGGGAGGCCTAATGAAAAACTGTTTTTT.

This clone has a handful of counts. The DNA for the CDR3 is TGTGCCAGCAGTTACAGGCAGGGAATGTCCGAGCAGTACTTC. Its translation is CASSYRQGMSEQYF. This chain links TRBV6-5 with TRBJ2-7; TRBD1 is a possible D gene (5 bases). The V gene's germline CDR1 is MNHEY and CDR2 SVGAGI. Trimming shortened V by 2 bases and J by 6 bases, and 14 bases separated the two germline ends. The CDR3 consists of 14 residues.

The V call is TRBV28, the J call TRBJ1-5; 7 nucleotides line up with TRBD1. The CDR3 has 14 residues. Unmatched junction bases numbered 3, after V lost 2 bases and J lost 5 bases. The germline V gene encodes CDR1 MDHEN and CDR2 SYDVKM. DNA of the CDR3: TGTGCCAGCAGTTTAGCAGGGGGTTATCAGCCCCAGCATTTT. This translates into CASSLAGGYQPQHF. Combining the CDR3 with reference TRBV28 and TRBJ1-5 gives the whole variable domain DVKVTQSSRYLVKRTGEKVFLECVQDMDHENMFWYRQDPGLGLRLIYFSYDVKMKEKGDIPEGYSVSREKKERFSLILESASTNQTSMYLCASSLAGGYQPQHFGDGTRLSIL.

The chain is built from TRBV12-5 and TRBJ2-3; TRBD1 matches at 8 bases. This CDR3 is built from 15 residues. Germline values: CDR1 LGHNT, CDR2 FRNRAP. In DNA, the CDR3 is TGTGCCAGCACCCAGGGGACAGGTAGCACAGATACGCAGTATTTT. Amino acids: CASTQGTGSTDTQYF.

Here the CDR3 DNA reads TGTGCCAGCAGCCTCCGGGACAGGGAAGGAGAGACCCAGTACTTC. It yields the protein CASSLRDREGETQYF. The genes are TRBV9 and TRBJ2-5, with 9 bases aligning to TRBD1. The V segment lost 4 bases and the J segment 4 bases; nucleotides outside the gene matches: 8. The CDR3 is 15 residues long. CDR1 SGDLS and CDR2 YYNGEE come from the germline V gene.

This clone has a handful of counts. Other DNA sequences in the sample encode the same CDR3. The rearrangement joins TRBV4-3 to TRBJ2-1, with D maybe TRBD2 (6 bases). In germline, CDR1 is LGHNA, CDR2 YSLEER. This CDR3 region has 13 residues. V dropped 3 bases and J dropped 7 bases, with 10 bases sitting between them. CDR3 sequence (DNA): TGCGCCAGCAGCCAGGAGGGGTGGAATGAGCAGTTCTTC. This codes for CASSQEGWNEQFF.